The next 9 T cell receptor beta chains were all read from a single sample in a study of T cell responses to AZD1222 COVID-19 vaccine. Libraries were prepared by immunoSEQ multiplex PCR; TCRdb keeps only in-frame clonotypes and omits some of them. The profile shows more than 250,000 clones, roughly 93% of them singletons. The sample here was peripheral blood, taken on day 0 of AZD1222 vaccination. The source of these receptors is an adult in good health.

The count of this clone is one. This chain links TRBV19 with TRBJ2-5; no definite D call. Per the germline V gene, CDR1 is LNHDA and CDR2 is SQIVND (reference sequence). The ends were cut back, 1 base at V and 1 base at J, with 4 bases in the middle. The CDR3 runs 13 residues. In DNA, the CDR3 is TGTGCCAGTAGTATAGGGCTCCAAGAGACCCAGTACTTC. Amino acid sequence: CASSIGLQETQYF.

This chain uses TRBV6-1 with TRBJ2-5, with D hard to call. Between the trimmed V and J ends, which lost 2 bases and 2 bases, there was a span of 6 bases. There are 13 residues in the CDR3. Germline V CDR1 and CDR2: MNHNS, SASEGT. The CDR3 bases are TGTGCCAGCAGTGAACAGTCGCAAGAGACCCAGTACTTC. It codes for CASSEQSQETQYF.

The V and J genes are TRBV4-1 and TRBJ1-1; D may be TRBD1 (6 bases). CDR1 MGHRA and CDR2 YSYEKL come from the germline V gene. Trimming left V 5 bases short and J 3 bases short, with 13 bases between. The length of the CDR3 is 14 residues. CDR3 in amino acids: CASSGQISDTEAFF. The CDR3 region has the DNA TGCGCCAGCAGCGGACAGATATCAGACACTGAAGCTTTCTTT.

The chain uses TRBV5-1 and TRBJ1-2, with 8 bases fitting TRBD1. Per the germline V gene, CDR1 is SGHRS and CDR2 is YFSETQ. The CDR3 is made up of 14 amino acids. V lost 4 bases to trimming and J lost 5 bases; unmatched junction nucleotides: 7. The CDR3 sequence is CASSKDRDWYGYTF. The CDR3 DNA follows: TGCGCCAGCAGCAAGGACAGGGATTGGTATGGCTACACCTTC.

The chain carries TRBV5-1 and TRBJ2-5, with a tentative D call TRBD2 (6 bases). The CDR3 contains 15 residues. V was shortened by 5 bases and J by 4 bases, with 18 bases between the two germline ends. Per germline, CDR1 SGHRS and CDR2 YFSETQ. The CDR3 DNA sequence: TGCGCCAGCAGGGGTTCGACGGGGGTAAGAGAGACCCAGTACTTC. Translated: CASRGSTGVRETQYF.

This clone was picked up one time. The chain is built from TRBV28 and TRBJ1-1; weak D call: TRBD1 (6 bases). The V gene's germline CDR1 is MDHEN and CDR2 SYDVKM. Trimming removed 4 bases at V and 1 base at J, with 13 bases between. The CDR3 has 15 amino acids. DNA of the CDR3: TGTGCCAGCAGTTACCCCGACAGGAGGAACACTGAAGCTTTCTTT. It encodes CASSYPDRRNTEAFF.

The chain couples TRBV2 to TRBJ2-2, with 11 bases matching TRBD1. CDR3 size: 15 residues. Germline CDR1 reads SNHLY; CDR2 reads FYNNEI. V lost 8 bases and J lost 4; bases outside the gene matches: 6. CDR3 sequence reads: CASHPGQGGTGELFF. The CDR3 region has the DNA TGTGCCAGCCACCCGGGACAGGGGGGCACCGGGGAGCTGTTTTTT.

The CDR3 nucleotides read TGTGCCAGCAGGGGTGAGGGGTTGTCACCCCTCCACTTT. Encoded protein: CASRGEGLSPLHF. The genes are TRBV28 and TRBJ1-6; a possible D gene is TRBD1 (5 bases). The ends were cut back, 6 bases at V and 10 bases at J, with 13 bases in the middle. Germline V gene sequence: CDR1 MDHEN, CDR2 SYDVKM. This CDR3 has 13 amino acids.

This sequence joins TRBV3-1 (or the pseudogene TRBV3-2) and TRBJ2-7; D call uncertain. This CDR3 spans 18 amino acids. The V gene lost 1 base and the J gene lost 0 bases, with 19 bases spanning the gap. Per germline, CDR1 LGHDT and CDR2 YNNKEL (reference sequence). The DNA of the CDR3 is TGTGCCAGCAGCCAAGCTCGAAGTGCGGCGACATACTCCTACGAGCAGTACTTC. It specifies CASSQARSAATYSYEQYF.